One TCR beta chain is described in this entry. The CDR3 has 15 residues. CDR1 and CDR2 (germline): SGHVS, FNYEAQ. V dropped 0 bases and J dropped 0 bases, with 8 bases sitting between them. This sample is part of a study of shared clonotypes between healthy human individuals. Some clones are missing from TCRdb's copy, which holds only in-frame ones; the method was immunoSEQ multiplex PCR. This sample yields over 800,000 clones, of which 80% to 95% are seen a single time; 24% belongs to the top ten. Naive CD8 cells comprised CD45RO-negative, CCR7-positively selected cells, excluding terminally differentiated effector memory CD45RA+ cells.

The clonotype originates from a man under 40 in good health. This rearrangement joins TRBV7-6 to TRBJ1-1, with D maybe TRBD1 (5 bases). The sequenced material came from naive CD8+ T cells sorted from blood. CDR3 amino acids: CASSLADSMNTEAFF. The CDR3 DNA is TGTGCCAGCAGCTTAGCTGACAGTATGAACACTGAAGCTTTCTTT.